This T cell receptor beta chain was retrieved from a study of patients and donors after allogeneic stem cell transplantation. Germline CDR1 and CDR2: SGHDN and FVKESK. The CDR3 contains 13 residues. TCRdb processed the RT-PCR reads anew with MiXCR; each CDR3 protein has one entry. Among about 87,000 distinct CDR3 sequences listed, 5% were seen once. This clonotype came up many times. The junction differs from germline at one of its ends, possibly a read error. The sequencing sample was made of blood, either unsorted or a sorted T cell fraction (not recorded which). This receptor was taken from a human donor who was either an allogeneic HSCT recipient or a stem cell or donor lymphocyte infusion donor (not recorded which). It is not recorded whose cells these are; they may come from a transplant donor. The chain links TRBV14 to TRBJ1-4, with D unresolved. The CDR3: CASSQGHLGVPKF. In DNA form, the CDR3 reads TGTGCCAGCAGCCAAGGTCACCTCGGAGTTCCCAAATTT.